The entry that follows covers one T cell receptor beta chain sequence. Trimming pared 0 bases from V and 2 bases from J, leaving 9 bases between. Germline V lookup: CDR1 SGHRS, CDR2 YFSETQ. The length of the CDR3 is 14 residues. The PCR was carried out with 60 Vbeta primers and 13 Jbeta primers. Profiling relied on immunoSEQ multiplex PCR, and the TCRdb table lists in-frame clones only, not all of them. Of about 160,000 clones detected, more than 65% appear once; the ten largest clones hold about 1.3%. The data belong to a study of cytomegalovirus exposure and HLA in healthy donors. The material sequenced was PBMCs. This clonotype was sampled from a woman between 45 and 65 years old in good health and CMV-seronegative. The chain employs TRBV5-1 and TRBJ2-7; D is perhaps TRBD1 (5 bases). CDR3 sequence: CASSLALDTYEQYF. DNA for the CDR3: TGCGCCAGCAGCTTGGCCTTGGACACCTACGAGCAGTACTTC.